These 25 T cell receptor beta chains originate from one sample sequenced in a study of T-cell reconstitution after alpha-beta-depleted transplantation in children. As it was prepared, the TCRbeta library received unique molecular identifiers. TCRdb itself ran the PCR reads through MiXCR, one entry per CDR3 protein. This sample has roughly 500,000 distinct CDR3 sequences, with approximately 20% found just once. Specimen: PBMCs from the stem cell graft donor, collected from the stem cell graft. The origin of the receptors is a human donor who donated a stem cell graft to a child with acute lymphoblastic leukemia.

The table lists this clonotype with many counts. The gene calls are TRBV5-1 and TRBJ2-1, with 7 bases matching TRBD2. The germline V gene has CDR1 SGHRS and CDR2 YFSETQ. V gave up 0 bases and J gave up 2 bases; unmatched junction bases: 5. CDR3 length equals 16 residues. The CDR3 DNA reads TGCGCCAGCAGCTTGGGTCTGGCGGGAGCCTACAATGAGCAGTTCTTC. Translating gives CASSLGLAGAYNEQFF.

The genes are TRBV7-9 and TRBJ1-1; TRBD1 agrees at 7 bases. The germline V gene encodes CDR1 SEHNR and CDR2 FQNEAQ (reference sequence). The CDR3 covers 13 residues. V was clipped by 7 bases and J by 4 bases; unmatched bases: 6. CDR3 in amino acids: CASIHQGGTEAFF. CDR3 DNA sequence: TGTGCCAGCATCCACCAGGGGGGCACTGAAGCTTTCTTT.

The genes are TRBV6-1 and TRBJ2-1, with 9 bases identical to TRBD1. From germline, CDR1 is MNHNS and CDR2 SASEGT. V was pared by 4 bases and J by 8 bases, with 6 bases of the junction left unmatched. This CDR3 contains 14 residues. The CDR3 coding sequence is TGTGCCAGCAGTGTTCCGGACAGGGGTCATGAGCAGTTCTTC. Translating it yields CASSVPDRGHEQFF.

The table lists this clonotype with a few counts. The chain recombines TRBV29-1 with TRBJ1-2; TRBD1 is a possible D gene (5 bases). The CDR3 length is 15 residues. V was pared by 6 bases and J by 0 bases, with 17 bases between. Germline V CDR1 and CDR2: SQVTM, ANQGSEA. The CDR3 here is CSVDRRDASNYGYTF. CDR3 bases: TGCAGCGTCGACCGCCGGGACGCTTCTAACTATGGCTACACCTTC.

For this clonotype: At one end the junction does not follow the germline gene, possibly because of a read error. The chain employs TRBV13 and TRBJ2-7; 7 bases line up with TRBD2. The CDR3 covers 18 residues. The germline CDR1 and CDR2 sequences are PRHDT and FYEKMQ (reference sequence). The CDR3 sequence is CASSLPSFAGALPYERYF. The DNA of the CDR3 is TGTGCCAGCAGCTTGCCGTCGTTCGCGGGAGCACTCCCCTACGAGCGGTACTTC.

The V and J genes are TRBV11-2 and TRBJ1-2; D is uncertain. The V end lost 1 base, the J end lost 4 bases, and 13 bases lay between the germline ends. CDR1 is SGHAT and CDR2 is FQNNGV in the germline V gene. The CDR3 consists of 15 residues. The CDR3 loop reads CASSLVAYSSYGYTF. CDR3 sequence (DNA): TGTGCCAGCAGCTTAGTGGCCTACAGTAGCTATGGCTACACCTTC.

The rearrangement joins TRBV29-1 to TRBJ1-1; a weak D match, TRBD1 (5 bases). The CDR3 spans 12 residues. The V end was cut by 6 bases, the J end by 1 base, with 9 bases between. The germline gives CDR1 SQVTM, CDR2 ANQGSEA. CDR3 DNA sequence: TGCAGCGTCAGGGAGCGGAACACTGAAGCTTTCTTT. It translates to CSVRERNTEAFF.

This clonotype was seen a few times. The chain carries TRBV7-8 and TRBJ1-2, with D uncertain. This CDR3 is 12 amino acids long. V lost 3 bases, J lost 4 bases, and 6 bases lay in between. CDR1 and CDR2 from the germline V gene are SGHVS and FQNEAQ. The CDR3 sequence is CASSFIGYGYTF. CDR3 nucleotides: TGTGCCAGCAGCTTTATAGGCTATGGCTACACCTTC. Full variable domain (remainder filled in from reference TRBV7-8 and TRBJ1-2): GAGVSQSPRYKVAKRGQDVALRCDPISGHVSLFWYQQALGQGPEFLTYFQNEAQLDKSGLPSDRFFAERPEGSVSTLKIQRTQQEDSAVYLCASSFIGYGYTFGSGTRLTVV.

This clonotype has ten or more counts. V usage is TRBV12-3 or TRBV12-4 and J usage is TRBJ2-3; D might be TRBD2 (5 bases). The CDR3 runs 14 residues. With 6 bases removed from V and 4 bases from J, the gap between germline ends came to 14 bases. CDR3 DNA: TGTGCCAGCAGCCCTGAGGGAGTGGCAGATACGCAGTATTTT. Its protein is CASSPEGVADTQYF.

CDR3: CASSLSGRAREQYF. The DNA of the CDR3 is TGTGCCAGCTCACTTAGCGGGAGGGCCCGGGAGCAGTACTTC. The J gene is TRBJ2-7, the V gene TRBV18; TRBD2 agrees at 11 bases. The CDR3 has 14 amino acids. CDR1 and CDR2 (germline): KGHSH, LQKENI. The V and J ends lost 4 bases and 7 bases, in that order; junction bases with no gene match: 6.

This chain links TRBV28 with TRBJ1-2; the D is unclear. Per the germline V gene, CDR1 is MDHEN and CDR2 is SYDVKM. Trimming took off 6 bases at V and 1 base at J, with 12 bases between the two ends. This CDR3 is built from 14 residues. The CDR3 region has the DNA TGTGCCAGCAGCTCGGAAGCGGTTAACTATGGCTACACCTTC. Protein product: CASSSEAVNYGYTF.

The chain couples TRBV4-1 to TRBJ2-1, with 11 bases lining up with TRBD1. Germline V gene lookup returns CDR1 MGHRA and CDR2 YSYEKL. The CDR3 extends over 16 amino acids. The V and J ends lost 1 base and 4 bases, in that order; junction bases with no gene match: 3. CDR3: CASSQGGTGGYNEQFF. The CDR3 coding sequence is TGCGCCAGCAGCCAAGGAGGGACAGGGGGTTACAATGAGCAGTTCTTC.

This chain joins TRBV20-1 and TRBJ2-4, with unresolved D. Germline values: CDR1 DFQATT, CDR2 SNEGSKA (reference sequence). CDR3 length: 15 residues. The V and J ends lost 6 bases and 1 base respectively, with 16 bases between them. Here the CDR3 reads CSALSSRAAKNIQYF. The CDR3 coding sequence is TGCAGTGCCCTCTCCTCCCGGGCGGCCAAAAACATTCAGTACTTC.

This clonotype was observed a handful of times. The CDR3 sequence is CATSDLGGGIQETQYF. CDR3 sequence (DNA): TGTGCCACCAGTGATTTGGGAGGGGGAATCCAAGAGACCCAGTACTTC. This chain joins TRBV24-1 and TRBJ2-5; D possibly matches TRBD1 or TRBD2 (6 bases each). The V and J ends lost 0 bases and 1 base respectively, with 11 bases between them. The CDR3 is made up of 16 amino acids. The germline CDR1 and CDR2 sequences are KGHDR and SFDVKD.

The V gene is TRBV19, the J gene TRBJ2-1; D perhaps matches TRBD2 (6 bases). CDR1 LNHDA and CDR2 SQIVND come from the germline V gene (reference sequence). V was trimmed by 5 bases and J by 6 bases, leaving 14 bases between them. The CDR3 is 14 residues long. CDR3 sequence: CASSWGEWVNEQFF. For the CDR3, the DNA is TGTGCCAGTAGTTGGGGGGAGTGGGTCAATGAGCAGTTCTTC.

This chain's CDR3 is CSVERGRNEQFF. The CDR3 DNA is TGCAGCGTTGAAAGGGGGAGGAATGAGCAGTTCTTC. The chain joins TRBV29-1 to TRBJ2-1; D is possibly TRBD1 or TRBD2 (6 bases each). The CDR3 is 12 amino acids. CDR1 is SQVTM, CDR2 ANQGSEA, per germline. Between the trimmed V and J ends, which lost 2 bases and 7 bases, there was a span of 9 bases.

The chain couples TRBV29-1 to TRBJ2-3, with 7 nucleotides matching TRBD1. The CDR3 totals 15 residues. J was trimmed by 2 bases and V by 4 bases; bases with no gene match: 9. Per germline, CDR1 SQVTM and CDR2 ANQGSEA. In DNA form, the CDR3 reads TGCAGCGTTGGGGGCACCGGGACAGCCACAGATACGCAGTATTTT. Translated: CSVGGTGTATDTQYF.

This clonotype has more than one count but fewer than ten. The junction and the germline gene differ at one end; a read error may be behind it. The chain carries TRBV18 and TRBJ2-4; 9 bases are shared with TRBD1. Germline V gene sequence: CDR1 KGHSH, CDR2 LQKENI. This CDR3 is 13 amino acids long. The CDR3 DNA reads TGTGCCAGCTCACTACCCCGGGACAGGGAATTTAACTTC. Translation: CASSLPRDREFNF.

This clonotype showed up just a few times. The rearrangement links TRBV27 to TRBJ2-2, with 10 positions matching TRBD1. Trimming took 5 bases from V and 3 from J; bases not matched to a gene: 15. This CDR3 region has 19 residues. Germline CDR1 is MNHEY and CDR2 is SMNVEV (reference sequence). Here the CDR3 DNA reads TGTGCCAGCAGTAATTCCCGGGACAGGGGTATAGCGGACACCGGGGAGCTGTTTTTT. Its protein product is CASSNSRDRGIADTGELFF.

The V and J genes are TRBV25-1 and TRBJ1-6, with D tentatively TRBD1 (5 bases). The CDR3 loop spans 14 amino acids. CDR1 and CDR2 (germline): MGHDK, SYGVNS. Trimming left V 1 base short and J 11 bases short, with 12 bases between. The CDR3 reads CASSESGTSTPLHF. The CDR3, as DNA: TGTGCCAGCAGTGAATCAGGGACGAGTACACCCCTCCACTTT. Drawing the rest from reference TRBV25-1 and TRBJ1-6, the complete variable domain is EADIYQTPRYLVIGTGKKITLECSQTMGHDKMYWYQQDPGMELHLIHYSYGVNSTEKGDLSSESTVSRIRTEHFPLTLESARPSHTSQYLCASSESGTSTPLHFGNGTRLTVT.

V usage is TRBV25-1 and J usage is TRBJ2-5; D not resolved. The CDR3 has 14 residues. The germline V gene has CDR1 MGHDK and CDR2 SYGVNS. Trimming left V 1 base short and J 4 bases short, with 10 bases between. CDR3 sequence reads: CASSESLVVETQYF. In DNA form, the CDR3 reads TGTGCCAGCAGTGAATCTCTAGTGGTAGAGACCCAGTACTTC.

This clonotype came up a few times. The chain employs TRBV5-5 and TRBJ2-7, with a tentative D call TRBD1 (7 bases). This CDR3 spans 15 amino acids. Per germline, CDR1 SGHKS and CDR2 YYEKEE (reference sequence). Trimming left V 1 base short and J 4 bases short, with 15 bases between. Here the CDR3 DNA reads TGTGCCAGCAGCTTGTCTGGCGGGACAGAGTACGAGCAGTACTTC. Translated, it gives CASSLSGGTEYEQYF.

This chain connects TRBV5-1 to TRBJ2-7; 13 nucleotides line up with TRBD2. Trimming removed 4 bases from V and 0 bases from J; junction bases left unmatched: 13. There are 19 residues in the CDR3. The germline gives CDR1 SGHRS, CDR2 YFSETQ. In DNA, the CDR3 is TGCGCCAGCAGCCTACGACTAGCGGGAGGCGCCGGTCCCTCCTACGAGCAGTACTTC. It specifies CASSLRLAGGAGPSYEQYF.

This clonotype was seen only a few times. V usage is TRBV20-1 and J usage is TRBJ2-1, with 14 nucleotides matching TRBD2. This CDR3 has 13 amino acids. V shed 3 bases, J shed 8 bases, and the junction held 0 bases outside the gene matches. Germline V lookup: CDR1 DFQATT, CDR2 SNEGSKA (reference sequence). Here the CDR3 DNA reads TGCAGTGCTAGGGGACTAGCGGGAGATGAGCAGTTCTTC. Translating it yields CSARGLAGDEQFF.

This clonotype was detected a few times. The chain carries TRBV14 and TRBJ2-1, with 11 bases matching TRBD2. This CDR3 is 16 amino acids long. The germline V gene encodes CDR1 SGHDN and CDR2 FVKESK. Trimming cost V 5 bases and J 0 bases; bases outside gene matches: 3. Here the CDR3 reads CASSDSGRGSYNEQFF. The CDR3 DNA follows: TGTGCCAGCAGCGATAGCGGGAGGGGCTCCTACAATGAGCAGTTCTTC.